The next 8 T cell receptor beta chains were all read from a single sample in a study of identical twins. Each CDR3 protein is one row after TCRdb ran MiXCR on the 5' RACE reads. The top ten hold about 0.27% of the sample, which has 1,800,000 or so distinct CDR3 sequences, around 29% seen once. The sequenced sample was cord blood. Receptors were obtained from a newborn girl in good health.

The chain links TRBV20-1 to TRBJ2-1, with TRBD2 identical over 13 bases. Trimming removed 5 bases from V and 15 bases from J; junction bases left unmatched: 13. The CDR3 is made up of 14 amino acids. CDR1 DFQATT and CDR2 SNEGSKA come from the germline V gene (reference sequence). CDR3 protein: CSALPGTSGVKRFF. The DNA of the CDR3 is TGCAGTGCTTTGCCCGGGACTAGCGGGGTTAAACGGTTCTTC.

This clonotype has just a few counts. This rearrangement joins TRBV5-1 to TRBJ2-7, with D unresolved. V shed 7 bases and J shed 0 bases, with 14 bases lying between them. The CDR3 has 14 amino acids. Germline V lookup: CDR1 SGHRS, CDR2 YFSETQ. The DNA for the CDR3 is TGCGCCAGCGGTCGTGTGGGGAACTCCTACGAGCAGTACTTC. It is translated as CASGRVGNSYEQYF. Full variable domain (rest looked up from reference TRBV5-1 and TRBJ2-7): KAGVTQTPRYLIKTRGQQVTLSCSPISGHRSVSWYQQTPGQGLQFLFEYFSETQRNKGNFPGRFSGRQFSNSRSEMNVSTLELGDSALYLCASGRVGNSYEQYFGPGTRLTVT.

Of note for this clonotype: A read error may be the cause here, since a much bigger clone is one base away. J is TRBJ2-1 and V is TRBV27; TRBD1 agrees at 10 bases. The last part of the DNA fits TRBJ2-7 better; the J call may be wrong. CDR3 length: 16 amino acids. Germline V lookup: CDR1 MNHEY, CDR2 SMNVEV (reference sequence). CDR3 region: CASSLSTGGSYNEQYF. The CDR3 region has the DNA TGTGCCAGCAGTTTATCGACAGGGGGCTCCTACAATGAGCAGTACTTC.

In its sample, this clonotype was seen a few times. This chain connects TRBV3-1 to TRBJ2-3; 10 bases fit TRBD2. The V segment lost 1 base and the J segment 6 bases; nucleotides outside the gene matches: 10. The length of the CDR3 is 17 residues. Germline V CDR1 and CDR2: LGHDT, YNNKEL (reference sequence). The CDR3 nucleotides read TGTGCCAGCAGCCAAGTGAATCTAGCGGGAGTCGGGGATACGCAGTATTTT. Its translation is CASSQVNLAGVGDTQYF.

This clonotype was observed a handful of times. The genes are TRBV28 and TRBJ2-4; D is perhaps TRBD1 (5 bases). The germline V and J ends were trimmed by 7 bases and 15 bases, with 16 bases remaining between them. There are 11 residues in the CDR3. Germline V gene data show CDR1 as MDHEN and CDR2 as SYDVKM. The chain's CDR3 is CASTPPGCRYF. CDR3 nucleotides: TGTGCCAGCACCCCTCCAGGGTGTAGGTACTTC.

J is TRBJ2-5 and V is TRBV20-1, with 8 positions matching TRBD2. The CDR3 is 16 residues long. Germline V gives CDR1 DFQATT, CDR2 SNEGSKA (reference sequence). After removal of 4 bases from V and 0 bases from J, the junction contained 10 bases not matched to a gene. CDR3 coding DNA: TGCAGTGCTATCGGGGCTAGCGGGCGGTACCAAGAGACCCAGTACTTC. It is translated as CSAIGASGRYQETQYF.

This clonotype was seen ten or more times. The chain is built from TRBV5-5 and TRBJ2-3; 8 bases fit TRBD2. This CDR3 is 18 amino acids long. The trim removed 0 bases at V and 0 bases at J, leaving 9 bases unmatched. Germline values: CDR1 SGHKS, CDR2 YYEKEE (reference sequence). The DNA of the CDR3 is TGTGCCAGCAGCTTGGACACGGGAGGGCCAACTAGCACAGATACGCAGTATTTT. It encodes CASSLDTGGPTSTDTQYF.

CDR3 in DNA: TGTGCCAGCAGCGTACGGACCGGGACACAACACACAGATACGCAGTATTTT. This codes for CASSVRTGTQHTDTQYF. The rearrangement links TRBV11-3 to TRBJ2-3; tentatively, D is TRBD1 (6 bases). The CDR3 is made up of 17 amino acids. Germline CDR1 SGHNT, CDR2 YENEEA. With 5 bases removed from V and 2 bases from J, the gap between germline ends came to 20 bases.